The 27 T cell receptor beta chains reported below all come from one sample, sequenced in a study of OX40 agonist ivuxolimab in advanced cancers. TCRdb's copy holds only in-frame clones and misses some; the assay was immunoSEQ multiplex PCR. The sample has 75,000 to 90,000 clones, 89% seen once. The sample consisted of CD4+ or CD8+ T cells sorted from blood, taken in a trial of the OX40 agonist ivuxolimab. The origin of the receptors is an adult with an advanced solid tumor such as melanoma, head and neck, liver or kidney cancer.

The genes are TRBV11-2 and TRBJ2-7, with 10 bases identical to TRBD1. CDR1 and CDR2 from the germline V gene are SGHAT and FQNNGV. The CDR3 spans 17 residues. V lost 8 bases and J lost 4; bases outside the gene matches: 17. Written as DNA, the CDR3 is TGTGCCAGCCGGATGGGACAGGGGATTCTAAAAGGGTACGAGCAGTACTTC. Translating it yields CASRMGQGILKGYEQYF.

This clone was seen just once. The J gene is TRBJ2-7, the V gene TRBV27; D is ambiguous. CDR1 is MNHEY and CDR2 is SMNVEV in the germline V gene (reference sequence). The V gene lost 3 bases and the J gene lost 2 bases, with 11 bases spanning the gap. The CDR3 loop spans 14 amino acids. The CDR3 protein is CASSFLQSTYEQYF. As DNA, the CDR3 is TGTGCCAGCAGTTTTCTCCAGAGTACCTACGAGCAGTACTTC.

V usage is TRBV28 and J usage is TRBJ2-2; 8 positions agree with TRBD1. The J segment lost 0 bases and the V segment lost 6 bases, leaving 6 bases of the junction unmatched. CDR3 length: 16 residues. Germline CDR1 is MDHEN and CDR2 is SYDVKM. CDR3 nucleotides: TGTGCCAGCAGACGACAGGGGACCCCGAACACCGGGGAGCTGTTTTTT. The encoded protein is CASRRQGTPNTGELFF.

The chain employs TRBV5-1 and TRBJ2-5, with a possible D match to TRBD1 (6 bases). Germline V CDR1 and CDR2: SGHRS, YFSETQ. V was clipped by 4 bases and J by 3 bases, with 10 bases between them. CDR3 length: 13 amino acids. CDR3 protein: CASSRPGEETQYF. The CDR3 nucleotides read TGCGCCAGCAGCCGGCCAGGGGAAGAGACCCAGTACTTC.

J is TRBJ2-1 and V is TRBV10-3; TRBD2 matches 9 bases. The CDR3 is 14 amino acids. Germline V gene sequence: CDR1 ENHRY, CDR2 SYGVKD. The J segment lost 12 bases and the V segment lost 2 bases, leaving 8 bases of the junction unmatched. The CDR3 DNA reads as TGTGCCATCAGTGAGCGGGGTAGCGGGGGAGCGCAGTTCTTC. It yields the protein CAISERGSGGAQFF.

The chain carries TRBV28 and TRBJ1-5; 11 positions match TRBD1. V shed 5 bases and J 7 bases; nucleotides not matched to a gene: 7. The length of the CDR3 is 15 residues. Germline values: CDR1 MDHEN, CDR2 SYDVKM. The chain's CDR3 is CASSGQGARNQPQHF. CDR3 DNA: TGTGCCAGCAGTGGACAGGGGGCGAGAAACCAGCCCCAGCATTTT. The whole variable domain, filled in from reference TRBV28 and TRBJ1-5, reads DVKVTQSSRYLVKRTGEKVFLECVQDMDHENMFWYRQDPGLGLRLIYFSYDVKMKEKGDIPEGYSVSREKKERFSLILESASTNQTSMYLCASSGQGARNQPQHFGDGTRLSIL.

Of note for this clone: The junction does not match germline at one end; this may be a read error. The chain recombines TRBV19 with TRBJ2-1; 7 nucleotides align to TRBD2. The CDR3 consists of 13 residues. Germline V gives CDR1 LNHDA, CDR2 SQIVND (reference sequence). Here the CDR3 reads CASSGRRYNEQFF. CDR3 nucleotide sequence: TGTGCGAGTAGCGGGCGACGTTACAATGAGCAGTTCTTC.

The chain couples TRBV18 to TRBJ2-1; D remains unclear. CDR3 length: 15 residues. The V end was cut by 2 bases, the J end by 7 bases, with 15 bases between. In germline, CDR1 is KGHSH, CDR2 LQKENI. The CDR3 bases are TGTGCCAGCTCACCATTCAGCGATATTCTGAATGAGCAGTTCTTC. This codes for CASSPFSDILNEQFF.

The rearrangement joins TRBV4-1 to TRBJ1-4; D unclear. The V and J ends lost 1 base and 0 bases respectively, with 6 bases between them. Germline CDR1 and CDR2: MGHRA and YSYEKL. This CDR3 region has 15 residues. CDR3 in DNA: TGCGCCAGCAGCCAAGGGATTGCAACTAATGAAAAACTGTTTTTT. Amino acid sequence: CASSQGIATNEKLFF.

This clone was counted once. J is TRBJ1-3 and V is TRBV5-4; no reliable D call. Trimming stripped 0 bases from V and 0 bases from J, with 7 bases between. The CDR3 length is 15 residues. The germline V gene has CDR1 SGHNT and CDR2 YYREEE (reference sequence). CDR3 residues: CASSLDVSSGNTIYF. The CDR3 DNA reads TGTGCCAGCAGCTTGGACGTGAGCTCTGGAAACACCATATATTTT.

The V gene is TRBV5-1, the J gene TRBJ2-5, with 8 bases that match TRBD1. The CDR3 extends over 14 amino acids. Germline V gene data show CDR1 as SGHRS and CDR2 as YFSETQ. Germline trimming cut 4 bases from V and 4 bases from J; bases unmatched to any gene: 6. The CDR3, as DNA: TGCGCCAGCAGCCTTCAGGGGGCTTCAGAGACCCAGTACTTC. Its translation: CASSLQGASETQYF.

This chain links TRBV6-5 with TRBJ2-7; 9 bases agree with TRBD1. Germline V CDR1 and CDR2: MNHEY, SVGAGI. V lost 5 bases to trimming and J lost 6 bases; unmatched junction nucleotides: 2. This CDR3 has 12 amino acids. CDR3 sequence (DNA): TGTGCCAGCAGTAGGGACAGGGTCGAGCAGTACTTC. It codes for CASSRDRVEQYF.

Here the CDR3 reads CASSWPPGLAGNYNEQFF. For the CDR3, the DNA is TGCGCCAGCAGCTGGCCCCCAGGGCTAGCGGGGAACTACAATGAGCAGTTCTTC. The chain employs TRBV5-1 and TRBJ2-1, with 9 positions matching TRBD2. With V trimmed by 3 bases and J by 3 bases, 13 bases remained unmatched. Per germline, CDR1 SGHRS and CDR2 YFSETQ. The CDR3 length is 18 residues.

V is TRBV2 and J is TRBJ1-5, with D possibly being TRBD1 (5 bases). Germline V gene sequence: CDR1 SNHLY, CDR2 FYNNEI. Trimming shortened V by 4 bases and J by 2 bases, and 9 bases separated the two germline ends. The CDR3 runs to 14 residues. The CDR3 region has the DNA TGTGCCAGCAGTGGACTAGGGGGCAATCAGCCCCAGCATTTT. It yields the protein CASSGLGGNQPQHF.

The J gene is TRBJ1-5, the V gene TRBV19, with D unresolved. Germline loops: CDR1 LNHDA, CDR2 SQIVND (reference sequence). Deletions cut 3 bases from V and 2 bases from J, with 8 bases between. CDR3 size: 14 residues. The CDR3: CASSIGPGNQPQHF. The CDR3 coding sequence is TGTGCCAGTAGTATCGGACCTGGCAATCAGCCCCAGCATTTT. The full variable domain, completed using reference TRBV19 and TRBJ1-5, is DGGITQSPKYLFRKEGQNVTLSCEQNLNHDAMYWYRQDPGQGLRLIYYSQIVNDFQKGDIAEGYSVSREKKESFPLTVTSAQKNPTAFYLCASSIGPGNQPQHFGDGTRLSIL.

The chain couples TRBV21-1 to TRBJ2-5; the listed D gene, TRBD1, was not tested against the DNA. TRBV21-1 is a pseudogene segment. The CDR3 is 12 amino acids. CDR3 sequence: CASSTDRRTQYF. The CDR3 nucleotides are TGTGCCAGCAGCACGGACAGAAGGACCCAGTACTTC.

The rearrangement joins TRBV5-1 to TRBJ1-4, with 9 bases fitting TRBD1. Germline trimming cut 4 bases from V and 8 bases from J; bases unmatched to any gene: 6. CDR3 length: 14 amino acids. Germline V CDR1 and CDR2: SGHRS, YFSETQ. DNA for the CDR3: TGCGCCAGCAGCAAGGGACAGGGACCCGAAAAACTGTTTTTT. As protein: CASSKGQGPEKLFF.

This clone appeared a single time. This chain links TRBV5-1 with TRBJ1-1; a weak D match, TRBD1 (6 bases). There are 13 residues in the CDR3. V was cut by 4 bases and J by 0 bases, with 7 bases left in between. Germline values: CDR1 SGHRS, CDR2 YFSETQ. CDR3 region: CASSGQMNTEAFF. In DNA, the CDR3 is TGCGCCAGCAGCGGACAGATGAACACTGAAGCTTTCTTT.

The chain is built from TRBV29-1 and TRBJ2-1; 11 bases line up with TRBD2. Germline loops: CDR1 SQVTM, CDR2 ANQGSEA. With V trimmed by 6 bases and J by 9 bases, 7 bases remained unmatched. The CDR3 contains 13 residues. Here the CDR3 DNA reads TGCAGCGTCCTGACTAGCGGGACTGGTGAGCAGTTCTTC. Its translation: CSVLTSGTGEQFF.

CDR3 in amino acids: CASSSDTDEQFF. CDR3 coding DNA: TGTGCCAGCAGTTCTGATACGGACGAGCAGTTCTTC. This chain links TRBV28 with TRBJ2-1, with no clear D. Trimming cost V 4 bases and J 10 bases, with 11 bases left between them. The CDR3 runs 12 residues. The germline V gene has CDR1 MDHEN and CDR2 SYDVKM.

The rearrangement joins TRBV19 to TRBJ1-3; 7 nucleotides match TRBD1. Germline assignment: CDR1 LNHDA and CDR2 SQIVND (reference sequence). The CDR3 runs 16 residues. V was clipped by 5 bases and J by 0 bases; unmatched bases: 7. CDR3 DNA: TGTGCCAGTAGTTACCCGGGACAGCACTCTGGAAACACCATATATTTT. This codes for CASSYPGQHSGNTIYF.

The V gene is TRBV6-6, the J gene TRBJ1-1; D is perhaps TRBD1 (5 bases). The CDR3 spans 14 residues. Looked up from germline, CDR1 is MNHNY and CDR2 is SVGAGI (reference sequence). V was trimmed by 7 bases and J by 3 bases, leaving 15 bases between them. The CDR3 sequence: CASTSGGGYTEAFF. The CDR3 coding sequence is TGTGCCAGCACCTCGGGCGGGGGATACACTGAAGCTTTCTTT.

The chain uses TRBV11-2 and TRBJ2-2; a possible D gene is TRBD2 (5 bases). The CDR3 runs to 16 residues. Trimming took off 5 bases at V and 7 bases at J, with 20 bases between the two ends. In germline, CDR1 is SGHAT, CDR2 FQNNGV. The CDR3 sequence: CASSIPLNWRSGELFF. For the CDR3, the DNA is TGTGCCAGCAGCATCCCACTTAACTGGAGGAGCGGGGAGCTGTTTTTT.

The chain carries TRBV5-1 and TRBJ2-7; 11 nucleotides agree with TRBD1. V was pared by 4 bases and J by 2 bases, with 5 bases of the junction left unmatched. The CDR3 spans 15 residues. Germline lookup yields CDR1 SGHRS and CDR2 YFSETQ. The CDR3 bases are TGCGCCAGCAGCCCCGGGACAGGGGGGGCCTACGAGCAGTACTTC. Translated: CASSPGTGGAYEQYF.

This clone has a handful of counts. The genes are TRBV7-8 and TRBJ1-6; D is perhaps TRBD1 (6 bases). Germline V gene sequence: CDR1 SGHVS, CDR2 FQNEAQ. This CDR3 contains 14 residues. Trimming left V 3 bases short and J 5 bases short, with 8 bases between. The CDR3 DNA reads TGTGCCAGCAGCTTGCGGACAGATAATTCACCCCTCCACTTT. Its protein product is CASSLRTDNSPLHF.

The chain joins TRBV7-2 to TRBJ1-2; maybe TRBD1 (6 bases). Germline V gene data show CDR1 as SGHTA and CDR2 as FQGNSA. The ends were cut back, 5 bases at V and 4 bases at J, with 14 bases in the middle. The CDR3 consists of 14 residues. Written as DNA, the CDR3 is TGTGCCAGCAGCCTGAGGGGGGGTGTCTATGGCTACACCTTC. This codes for CASSLRGGVYGYTF.

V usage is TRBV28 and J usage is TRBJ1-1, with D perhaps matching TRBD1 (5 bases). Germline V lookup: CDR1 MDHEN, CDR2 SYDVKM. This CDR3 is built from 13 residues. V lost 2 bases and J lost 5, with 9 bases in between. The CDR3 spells CASSLLGRTEAFF. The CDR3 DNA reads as TGTGCCAGCAGTTTACTGGGACGGACTGAAGCTTTCTTT. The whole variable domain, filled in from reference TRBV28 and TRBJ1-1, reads DVKVTQSSRYLVKRTGEKVFLECVQDMDHENMFWYRQDPGLGLRLIYFSYDVKMKEKGDIPEGYSVSREKKERFSLILESASTNQTSMYLCASSLLGRTEAFFGQGTRLTVV.